Listed here are 12 T cell receptor beta chains from one sample, sequenced in a study of T cell responses to AZD1222 COVID-19 vaccine. Produced via immunoSEQ multiplex PCR; TCRdb's table is partial and in-frame only. The repertoire includes around 130,000 clones, more than 85% of them detected once, and about 2.7% sits in the top ten. Specimen: peripheral blood, collected on day 0 of AZD1222 vaccination. The receptors derive from an adult in good health.

The rearrangement uses TRBV6-5 and TRBJ2-1; D gene uncertain. V gave up 10 bases and J gave up 0 bases, with 13 bases separating them. The V gene's germline CDR1 is MNHEY and CDR2 SVGAGI. The CDR3 covers 14 residues. The CDR3 is CATTTPSSYNEQFF. CDR3 nucleotides: TGTGCCACTACGACTCCGAGCTCCTACAATGAGCAGTTCTTC.

J is TRBJ2-1 and V is TRBV3-1 (or the pseudogene TRBV3-2); D is perhaps TRBD2 (6 bases). The CDR3 is made up of 12 amino acids. Per germline, CDR1 LGHDT and CDR2 YNNKEL (reference sequence). Trimming stripped 3 bases from V and 12 bases from J, with 12 bases between. As DNA, the CDR3 is TGTGCCAGCAGCCAGTCCGGGAGCGCGCAGTTCTTC. It specifies CASSQSGSAQFF.

The genes are TRBV2 and TRBJ1-1, with a weak D call TRBD1 (6 bases). Trimming stripped 11 bases from V and 6 bases from J, with 16 bases between. There are 12 residues in the CDR3. CDR1 SNHLY and CDR2 FYNNEI come from the germline V gene. CDR3 protein: CAVDRRLAEAFF. CDR3 sequence (DNA): TGTGCCGTAGACAGGAGGCTCGCTGAAGCTTTCTTT.

V is TRBV5-1 and J is TRBJ1-6; 10 bases fit TRBD1. Trimming removed 3 bases from V and 0 bases from J; junction bases left unmatched: 12. The CDR3 spans 20 residues. Germline CDR1 and CDR2: SGHRS and YFSETQ. CDR3 region: CASSSGGPGQGSSYNSPLHF. The CDR3 nucleotides are TGCGCCAGCAGCTCCGGAGGGCCGGGACAGGGGAGCTCCTATAATTCACCCCTCCACTTT.

This clone was counted once. The gene calls are TRBV5-4 and TRBJ1-5; D not certain. Germline-derived CDR1 and CDR2 are SGHNT and YYREEE (reference sequence). V was trimmed by 0 bases and J by 0 bases, leaving 10 bases between them. The CDR3 spans 16 residues. The CDR3 DNA reads as TGTGCCAGCAGCTTGGGAGGCAGAGATAGCAATCAGCCCCAGCATTTT. Protein sequence: CASSLGGRDSNQPQHF.

The rearrangement joins TRBV5-1 to TRBJ1-4, with D possibly TRBD1 on 5 matching bases. The CDR3 covers 12 residues. Germline CDR1 SGHRS, CDR2 YFSETQ. V lost 6 bases to trimming and J lost 7 bases, with 10 bases between them. The CDR3 is CASTSGGEKLFF. CDR3 nucleotides: TGCGCCAGCACAAGCGGGGGTGAAAAACTGTTTTTT.

The rearrangement uses TRBV5-1 and TRBJ1-4, with a weak D call TRBD1 (5 bases). The germline V and J ends were trimmed by 6 bases and 2 bases, with 14 bases remaining between them. Germline assignment: CDR1 SGHRS and CDR2 YFSETQ. The CDR3 length is 15 residues. This CDR3 is CASNSGGTTNEKLFF. CDR3 DNA: TGCGCCAGCAACAGTGGTGGGACTACTAATGAAAAACTGTTTTTT.

The table lists this clone with a count of one. The chain joins TRBV21-1 to TRBJ1-5. TRBV21-1 is recorded as a pseudogene. The CDR3 is 16 amino acids. The CDR3 here is CASSPRGGVRVQPQHF. CDR3 nucleotides: TGTGCCAGCAGCCCCCGGGGCGGGGTCCGGGTTCAGCCCCAGCATTTT.

The chain is built from TRBV7-6 and TRBJ2-1, with D possibly matching TRBD2 (5 bases). The CDR3 covers 13 residues. Germline loops: CDR1 SGHVS, CDR2 FNYEAQ. With 5 bases removed from V and 11 bases from J, the gap between germline ends came to 16 bases. CDR3 sequence reads: CASSPTAAVKQFF. The DNA for the CDR3 is TGTGCCAGCAGCCCCACGGCAGCGGTGAAGCAGTTCTTC.

The V gene is TRBV7-9, the J gene TRBJ1-3; D is ambiguous. The V and J ends lost 11 bases and 2 bases respectively, with 13 bases between them. CDR3 length equals 13 residues. Germline loops: CDR1 SEHNR, CDR2 FQNEAQ (reference sequence). The CDR3: CAGRDRAGNTIYF. The CDR3, as DNA: TGTGCCGGCCGCGACCGAGCTGGAAACACCATATATTTT.

In this sample, this clone turned up a few times. In the same sample, other DNA sequences code for this CDR3. This chain uses TRBV6-5 with TRBJ1-1; D is unresolved. This CDR3 is 12 amino acids long. The V and J ends lost 0 bases and 1 base respectively, with 0 bases between them. The germline gives CDR1 MNHEY, CDR2 SVGAGI. The CDR3 DNA reads as TGTGCCAGCAGTTACTCGAACACTGAAGCTTTCTTT. Translated: CASSYSNTEAFF.

The chain carries TRBV7-8 and TRBJ2-5; 9 bases line up with TRBD1. The germline V gene has CDR1 SGHVS and CDR2 FQNEAQ. The V segment lost 5 bases and the J segment 1 base; nucleotides outside the gene matches: 5. CDR3 size: 15 residues. CDR3 coding DNA: TGTGCCAGCAGCCAGTGGGGACAGGGCCAAGAGACCCAGTACTTC. Amino acid sequence: CASSQWGQGQETQYF.